This T cell receptor beta chain was recorded in a study of blood T cell repertoires in COVID-19. Repertoires were generated with immunoSEQ multiplex PCR, while TCRdb's copy carries only in-frame clones and drops some. The sample lists some 94,000 clones; about nine tenths were seen once. Trimming pared 3 bases from V and 3 bases from J, leaving 21 bases between. The germline V gene encodes CDR1 SNHLY and CDR2 FYNNEI. The CDR3 totals 18 residues. The chain is built from TRBV2 and TRBJ2-1; perhaps TRBD2 as D (6 bases). The clonotype originates from a human donor in a cohort sampled during active COVID-19. Sequencing input: peripheral blood. CDR3 coding DNA: TGTGCCAGCAGTGATGATGGGGACTCCACCTCGTACTACAATGAGCAGTTCTTC. This gives the protein CASSDDGDSTSYYNEQFF.